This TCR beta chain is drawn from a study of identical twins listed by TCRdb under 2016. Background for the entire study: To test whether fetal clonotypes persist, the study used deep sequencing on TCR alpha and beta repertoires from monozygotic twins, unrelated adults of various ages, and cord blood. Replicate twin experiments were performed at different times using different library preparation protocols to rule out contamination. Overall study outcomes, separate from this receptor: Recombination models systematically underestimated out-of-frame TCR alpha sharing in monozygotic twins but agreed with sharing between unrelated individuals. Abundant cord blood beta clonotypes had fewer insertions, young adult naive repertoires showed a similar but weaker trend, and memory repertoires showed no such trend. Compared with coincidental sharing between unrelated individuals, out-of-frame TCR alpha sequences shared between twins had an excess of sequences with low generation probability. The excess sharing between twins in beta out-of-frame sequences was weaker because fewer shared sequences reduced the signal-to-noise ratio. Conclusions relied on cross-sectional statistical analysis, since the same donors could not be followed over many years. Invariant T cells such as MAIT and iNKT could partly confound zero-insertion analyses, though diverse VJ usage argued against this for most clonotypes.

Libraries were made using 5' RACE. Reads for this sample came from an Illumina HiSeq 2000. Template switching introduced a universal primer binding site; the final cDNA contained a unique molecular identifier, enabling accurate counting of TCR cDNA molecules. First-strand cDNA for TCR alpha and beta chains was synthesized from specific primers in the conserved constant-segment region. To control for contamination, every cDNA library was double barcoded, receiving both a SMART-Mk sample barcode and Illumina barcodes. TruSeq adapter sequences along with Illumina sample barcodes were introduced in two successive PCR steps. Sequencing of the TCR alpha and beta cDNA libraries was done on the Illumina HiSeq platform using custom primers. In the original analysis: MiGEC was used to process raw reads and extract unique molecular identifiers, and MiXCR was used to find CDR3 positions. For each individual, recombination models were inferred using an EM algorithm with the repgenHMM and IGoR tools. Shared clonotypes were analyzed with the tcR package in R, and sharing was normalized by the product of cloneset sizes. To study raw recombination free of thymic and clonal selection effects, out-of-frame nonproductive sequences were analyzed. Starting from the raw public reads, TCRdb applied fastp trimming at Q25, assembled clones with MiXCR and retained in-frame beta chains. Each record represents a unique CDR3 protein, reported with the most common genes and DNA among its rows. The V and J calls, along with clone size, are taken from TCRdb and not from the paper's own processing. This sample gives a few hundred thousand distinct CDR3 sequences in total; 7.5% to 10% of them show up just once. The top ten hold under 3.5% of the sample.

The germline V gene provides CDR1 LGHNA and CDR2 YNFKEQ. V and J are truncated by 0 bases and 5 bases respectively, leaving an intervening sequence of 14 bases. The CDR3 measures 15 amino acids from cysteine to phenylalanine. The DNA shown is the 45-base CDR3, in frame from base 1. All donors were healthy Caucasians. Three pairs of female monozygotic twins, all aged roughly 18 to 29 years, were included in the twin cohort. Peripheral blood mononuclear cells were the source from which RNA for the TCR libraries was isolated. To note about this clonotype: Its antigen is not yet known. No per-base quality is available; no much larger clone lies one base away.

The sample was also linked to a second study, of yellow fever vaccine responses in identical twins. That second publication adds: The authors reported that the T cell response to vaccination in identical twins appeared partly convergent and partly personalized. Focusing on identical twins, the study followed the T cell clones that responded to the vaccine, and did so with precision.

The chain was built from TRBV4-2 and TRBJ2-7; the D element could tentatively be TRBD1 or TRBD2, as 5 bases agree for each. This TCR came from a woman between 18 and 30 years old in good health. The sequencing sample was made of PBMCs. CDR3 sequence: CASSQDPRLGDEQYF. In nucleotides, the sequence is TGTGCCAGCAGCCAAGATCCGAGGTTGGGGGACGAGCAGTACTTC.